Presented here are 10 T cell receptor beta chains from one specimen sequenced in a study of OX40 agonist ivuxolimab in advanced cancers. Here immunoSEQ multiplex PCR was the method, and the copy in TCRdb shows in-frame clones only, minus some. This table has roughly 30,000 clones, over 90% appearing once. This specimen was CD4+ or CD8+ T cells sorted from blood, taken in a trial of the OX40 agonist ivuxolimab. All receptors come from an adult with an advanced solid tumor such as melanoma, head and neck, liver or kidney cancer.

The rearrangement uses TRBV19 and TRBJ2-5, with 7 positions matching TRBD2. The CDR3 runs 12 residues. The germline gives CDR1 LNHDA, CDR2 SQIVND (reference sequence). With 3 bases clipped from V and 13 bases from J, the junction kept 8 bases outside the gene matches. CDR3 DNA: TGTGCCAGTAGTATTTCTAGCGGCATAGTGTACTTC. It translates to CASSISSGIVYF.

V and J are TRBV6-1 and TRBJ2-7; no firm D call. The V end was cut by 3 bases, the J end by 4 bases, with 1 base between. The length of the CDR3 is 10 residues. Per the germline V gene, CDR1 is MNHNS and CDR2 is SASEGT. CDR3 sequence (DNA): TGTGCCAGCAGTGAGTACGAGCAGTACTTC. It is translated as CASSEYEQYF.

CDR3 coding DNA: TGTGCCAGCAGCCAAGATCCCAACGAGCAGTACTTC. It translates to CASSQDPNEQYF. The V and J genes are TRBV4-2 and TRBJ2-7; D is unresolved. Germline assignment: CDR1 LGHNA and CDR2 YNFKEQ. The V and J ends lost 0 bases and 5 bases respectively, with 5 bases between them. CDR3 length: 12 amino acids.

The chain combines TRBV6-5 with TRBJ2-7; D uncertain. The CDR3 runs to 12 residues. Per the germline V gene, CDR1 is MNHEY and CDR2 is SVGAGI. With 5 bases removed from V and 1 base from J, the gap between germline ends came to 6 bases. As DNA, the CDR3 is TGTGCCAGCAGTGGGATTTCCTACGAGCAGTACTTC. Protein product: CASSGISYEQYF.

The chain has TRBV11-1 and TRBJ1-2; 8 bases are shared with TRBD1. CDR1 is SGHAT and CDR2 is FQDESV in the germline V gene (reference sequence). V shed 1 base, J shed 6 bases, and the junction held 4 bases outside the gene matches. CDR3 length equals 14 residues. CDR3 amino acids: CASSLDWTGNGYTF. The CDR3 DNA reads as TGTGCCAGCAGCTTAGACTGGACAGGGAATGGCTACACCTTC. Drawing the rest from reference TRBV11-1 and TRBJ1-2, the complete variable domain is EAEVAQSPRYKITEKSQAVAFWCDPISGHATLYWYRQILGQGPELLVQFQDESVVDDSQLPKDRFSAERLKGVDSTLKIQPAELGDSAMYLCASSLDWTGNGYTFGSGTRLTVV.

The chain recombines TRBV29-1 with TRBJ2-7; D not certain. CDR3 length: 10 residues. Looked up from germline, CDR1 is SQVTM and CDR2 is ANQGSEA. Trimming stripped 4 bases from V and 6 bases from J, with 7 bases between. In DNA form, the CDR3 reads TGCAGCGTTGCCAGCGTCGAGCAGTACTTC. This translates into CSVASVEQYF.

This chain connects TRBV4-3 to TRBJ2-4; D not resolved. Between the trimmed V and J ends, which lost 3 bases and 0 bases, there was a span of 9 bases. This CDR3 has 15 residues. Germline CDR1 reads LGHNA; CDR2 reads YSLEER. The CDR3 region is CASSHDILAKNIQYF. The CDR3 nucleotides are TGCGCCAGCAGCCATGATATCCTAGCCAAAAACATTCAGTACTTC.

The CDR3: CASSHRPFSRDEQFF. For the CDR3, the DNA is TGTGCCAGCAGTCACAGGCCTTTTTCACGCGATGAGCAGTTCTTC. V usage is TRBV5-6 and J usage is TRBJ2-1, with D possibly matching TRBD1 (5 bases). The CDR3 runs to 15 residues. V was trimmed by 5 bases and J by 8 bases, leaving 20 bases between them. Germline CDR1 reads SGHDT; CDR2 reads YYEEEE.

The chain carries TRBV7-9 and TRBJ2-5; no clear D. In germline, CDR1 is SEHNR, CDR2 FQNEAQ (reference sequence). V shed 4 bases and J shed 5 bases, with 23 bases lying between them. The CDR3 sequence is 17 residues long. The CDR3 reads CASSSFPTPRTAETQYF. CDR3 bases: TGTGCCAGCAGCTCCTTCCCGACCCCCAGGACGGCGGAGACCCAGTACTTC.

This clone has a handful of counts. This rearrangement joins TRBV2 to TRBJ2-1; 7 bases fit TRBD1. With V trimmed by 6 bases and J by 2 bases, 4 bases remained unmatched. The CDR3 totals 14 residues. Germline V CDR1 and CDR2: SNHLY, FYNNEI. The CDR3 nucleotides are TGTGCCAGCAGAGACGGGACAGCCTACAATGAGCAGTTCTTC. It specifies CASRDGTAYNEQFF.